The 27 T cell receptor beta chains below were found in one sample sequenced in a study of T cells in Graves' hyperthyroidism and ophthalmopathy. The source material, RNA transcripts, was used to amplify TCR beta CDR3 regions. First-round RT-PCR with HTBI primers amplified the TCR CDR3 region. Each CDR3 protein gets one entry after TCRdb re-called the multiplex PCR reads with MiXCR. The sample holds 550,000 to 600,000 distinct CDR3 sequences; roughly 17% are singletons and the top ten take 15% to 20%. Sequenced sample: blood. Receptors were obtained from a woman aged 18 to 35 with Graves' hyperthyroidism.

The V and J genes are TRBV5-1 and TRBJ2-7; TRBD2 might be the D (6 bases). Trimming removed 4 bases at V and 3 bases at J, with 8 bases between. CDR1 and CDR2 (germline): SGHRS, YFSETQ. CDR3 length: 12 amino acids. Here the CDR3 reads CASSGRNYEQYF. The CDR3 DNA is TGCGCCAGCAGCGGGAGGAACTACGAGCAGTACTTC.

The genes are TRBV7-2 and TRBJ1-1, with D maybe TRBD1 (5 bases). There are 14 residues in the CDR3. CDR1 SGHTA and CDR2 FQGNSA come from the germline V gene. Trimming took off 6 bases at V and 0 bases at J, with 11 bases between the two ends. In nucleotides, the CDR3 is TGTGCCAGCAGTCCACAGGAGCTGAACACTGAAGCTTTCTTT. Its protein product is CASSPQELNTEAFF.

The chain recombines TRBV18 with TRBJ2-7; 9 nucleotides match TRBD2. This CDR3 spans 17 amino acids. Germline V gives CDR1 KGHSH, CDR2 LQKENI. V trimming: 2 bases; J trimming: 2 bases; junction bases outside the gene matches: 10. The CDR3 is CASSPYISGSEAYEQYF. In nucleotides, the CDR3 is TGTGCCAGCTCACCATATATTAGCGGGAGCGAGGCCTACGAGCAGTACTTC.

The chain employs TRBV19 and TRBJ1-5; D is unresolved. V lost 7 bases to trimming and J lost 5 bases, with 9 bases between them. Germline assignment: CDR1 LNHDA and CDR2 SQIVND (reference sequence). The CDR3 has 12 residues. CDR3 in amino acids: CASKDAYQPQHF. The CDR3 DNA follows: TGTGCCAGTAAGGATGCGTATCAGCCCCAGCATTTT.

The rearrangement uses TRBV27 and TRBJ2-3, with TRBD2 identical over 15 bases. V shed 5 bases, J shed 3 bases, and the junction held 9 bases outside the gene matches. This CDR3 spans 18 amino acids. From germline, CDR1 is MNHEY and CDR2 SMNVEV (reference sequence). CDR3 nucleotides: TGTGCCAGCAGTCCGAGCGGGACTAGCGGGGGGTGGACAGATACGCAGTATTTT. This gives the protein CASSPSGTSGGWTDTQYF.

Concerning this clonotype itself: This sequence may be a read error, since a much larger clone differs from it by one base. As the CDR3 is not closed by the conserved phenylalanine or tryptophan, this likely results from a read error. The V and J genes are TRBV6-2 or TRBV6-3 and TRBJ2-1, with D hard to call. V lost 0 bases and J lost 1, with 4 bases in between. The germline CDR1 and CDR2 sequences are MNHEY and SVGEGT. The CDR3 runs to 14 residues. This CDR3 is CASSYSRSYNEQFS. The DNA of the CDR3 is TGTGCCAGCAGTTACTCGAGGTCCTACAATGAGCAGTTCTCC.

This clonotype was observed a few times. The chain carries TRBV19 and TRBJ2-1, with 8 nucleotides matching TRBD1. CDR1 LNHDA and CDR2 SQIVND come from the germline V gene (reference sequence). The CDR3 is made up of 16 amino acids. Losses at the gene ends were 4 bases for V and 3 bases for J; bases not matched to a gene: 8. The CDR3 loop reads CASSTRYRGNYNEQFF. In DNA, the CDR3 is TGTGCCAGTAGTACACGTTACAGGGGGAACTACAATGAGCAGTTCTTC.

In its sample, this clonotype was seen many times. V gene TRBV7-6 combines with J gene TRBJ2-1, with TRBD2 identical over 7 bases. Germline CDR1 SGHVS, CDR2 FNYEAQ. Unmatched junction bases numbered 5, after V lost 4 bases and J lost 2 bases. The CDR3 has 15 amino acids. The CDR3 region has the DNA TGTGCCAGCAGCTGGGAGGGCCGAGCCTACAATGAGCAGTTCTTC. Protein sequence: CASSWEGRAYNEQFF.

This clonotype occurred a few times. This may arise from a read error, as a much more abundant clone is one base away. The J gene is TRBJ1-5, the V gene TRBV6-1; D not certain. The CDR3 covers 14 residues. Trimming stripped 6 bases from V and 0 bases from J, with 9 bases between. Germline V gene data show CDR1 as MNHNS and CDR2 as SASEGT. CDR3 in amino acids: CASSQTSSNQPQHF. As DNA, the CDR3 is TGTGCCAGCAGCCAGACGTCTAGCAATCAGCCCCAGCATTTT.

This clonotype was seen repeatedly, ten times or more. This chain links TRBV18 with TRBJ2-7, with 8 bases fitting TRBD2. Germline-derived CDR1 and CDR2 are KGHSH and LQKENI. Germline trimming cut 3 bases from V and 6 bases from J; bases unmatched to any gene: 4. CDR3 length equals 13 residues. Here the CDR3 reads CASSPLREGEQYF. CDR3 in DNA: TGTGCCAGCTCACCTTTACGGGAGGGCGAGCAGTACTTC.

A few counts support this clonotype. V gene TRBV24-1 combines with J gene TRBJ1-5; weak D call: TRBD1 (5 bases). The CDR3 loop spans 15 amino acids. V lost 6 bases, J lost 2 bases, and 13 bases lay in between. Per germline, CDR1 KGHDR and CDR2 SFDVKD. CDR3 bases: TGTGCCACCAGTATAACACTGGGACGCAATCAGCCCCAGCATTTT. Amino acids: CATSITLGRNQPQHF.

At least ten counts were recorded for this clonotype. V and J are TRBV2 and TRBJ1-1; 7 bases are shared with TRBD1. V lost 8 bases to trimming and J lost 3 bases; unmatched junction nucleotides: 6. Germline CDR1 reads SNHLY; CDR2 reads FYNNEI. This CDR3 has 13 amino acids. In DNA form, the CDR3 reads TGTGCCAGCGGACAGGAAAGAGACACTGAAGCTTTCTTT. This gives the protein CASGQERDTEAFF.

About this clonotype itself: With a much larger clone just one base away, this may be a read error. The chain joins TRBV3-1 to TRBJ1-1; D uncertain. This CDR3 spans 14 amino acids. Germline CDR1 reads LGHDT; CDR2 reads YNNKEL (reference sequence). CDR3: CANSQDLWSTEAFF. DNA for the CDR3: TGTGCCAACAGCCAAGATCTATGGAGCACTGAAGCTTTCTTT.

The rearrangement uses TRBV24-1 and TRBJ2-2; perhaps TRBD2 as D (5 bases). Germline V gene lookup returns CDR1 KGHDR and CDR2 SFDVKD. This CDR3 is built from 15 residues. Trimming pared 9 bases from V and 6 bases from J, leaving 19 bases between. The CDR3 coding sequence is TGTGCCACCGCTGCCCTGGTTGGAGGTCCCGGGGAGCTGTTTTTT. This translates into CATAALVGGPGELFF.

This clonotype was seen repeatedly, ten times or more. The chain recombines TRBV20-1 with TRBJ1-1; D not certain. The ends were cut back, 3 bases at V and 2 bases at J, with 13 bases in the middle. CDR3 length: 14 amino acids. Germline CDR1 reads DFQATT; CDR2 reads SNEGSKA (reference sequence). CDR3 sequence reads: CSASGPIGNTEAFF. CDR3 DNA sequence: TGCAGTGCTAGTGGGCCCATAGGTAACACTGAAGCTTTCTTT.

V and J are TRBV4-1 and TRBJ2-3; 16 bases fit TRBD2. CDR1 is MGHRA, CDR2 YSYEKL, per germline. With V trimmed by 1 base and J by 5 bases, 12 bases remained unmatched. The CDR3 totals 20 residues. This CDR3 reads CASSQVSSGTSGRAKDTQYF. As DNA, the CDR3 is TGCGCCAGCAGCCAAGTAAGCTCCGGGACTAGCGGGAGGGCCAAAGATACGCAGTATTTT.

This clonotype has a handful of counts. V gene TRBV11-2 combines with J gene TRBJ1-2; no reliable D call. The V end lost 1 base, the J end lost 4 bases, and 10 bases lay between the germline ends. From germline, CDR1 is SGHAT and CDR2 FQNNGV. The CDR3 contains 14 residues. CDR3 loop: CASSLVQRPYGYTF. CDR3 DNA sequence: TGTGCCAGCAGCTTAGTACAGCGACCCTATGGCTACACCTTC.

J is TRBJ2-3 and V is TRBV4-3; D gene unclear. The CDR3 is 16 residues long. CDR1 LGHNA and CDR2 YSLEER come from the germline V gene. V was cut by 0 bases and J by 2 bases, with 12 bases left in between. CDR3 region: CASSQDRNVHTDTQYF. CDR3 coding DNA: TGCGCCAGCAGCCAAGATCGGAACGTACACACAGATACGCAGTATTTT.

This clonotype was seen repeatedly, ten times or more. The chain couples TRBV12-3 or TRBV12-4 to TRBJ2-1; TRBD2 matches at 7 bases. V dropped 2 bases and J dropped 6; count of bases not matched to a gene: 10. The CDR3 runs to 16 residues. The CDR3 sequence: CASSLFGAGTGNEQFF. In DNA, the CDR3 is TGTGCCAGCAGTTTATTCGGAGCGGGAACGGGCAATGAGCAGTTCTTC.

This clonotype was detected only a few times. This chain connects TRBV20-1 to TRBJ2-7; TRBD1 matches at 7 bases. The length of the CDR3 is 12 residues. The germline V gene encodes CDR1 DFQATT and CDR2 SNEGSKA (reference sequence). The CDR3 DNA reads as TGCAATGCGGCTAGACAGGGCGGGGAGCAGTACTTC. As protein: CNAARQGGEQYF.

This clonotype was detected ten times or more. This chain connects TRBV28 to TRBJ1-3; D call uncertain. Trimming removed 6 bases from V and 0 bases from J, with 12 bases in between. In germline, CDR1 is MDHEN, CDR2 SYDVKM. The CDR3 has 15 residues. The chain's CDR3 is CASSRGPLSGNTIYF. The CDR3 bases are TGTGCCAGCAGCCGCGGACCTCTCTCTGGAAACACCATATATTTT.

This clonotype came up many times. The chain recombines TRBV20-1 with TRBJ1-1; 7 nucleotides align to TRBD1. This CDR3 comprises 15 residues. The trim removed 3 bases at V and 0 bases at J, leaving 7 bases unmatched. Per germline, CDR1 DFQATT and CDR2 SNEGSKA (reference sequence). CDR3 DNA: TGCAGTGCTAGGCCGACAGGGCCAATGAACACTGAAGCTTTCTTT. Amino acids: CSARPTGPMNTEAFF.

There are many counts of this clonotype. The chain combines TRBV20-1 with TRBJ2-3, with TRBD2 identical over 13 bases. V shed 4 bases, J shed 6 bases, and the junction held 13 bases outside the gene matches. Germline CDR1 DFQATT, CDR2 SNEGSKA (reference sequence). There are 17 residues in the CDR3. CDR3 nucleotide sequence: TGCAGTGCTAAAGGACTAGCGGGAGTCCCCTCCGGGGATACGCAGTATTTT. Its translation: CSAKGLAGVPSGDTQYF.

This clonotype was seen ten or more times. V usage is TRBV27 and J usage is TRBJ2-7, with D maybe TRBD1 (6 bases). Germline V gives CDR1 MNHEY, CDR2 SMNVEV (reference sequence). The CDR3 runs 14 residues. V lost 6 bases to trimming and J lost 2 bases, with 14 bases between them. CDR3: CASSRTTGPYEQYF. In DNA, the CDR3 is TGTGCCAGCAGCCGCACCACAGGGCCCTACGAGCAGTACTTC.

This clonotype showed up many times. The chain is built from TRBV12-3 or TRBV12-4 and TRBJ2-7; TRBD1 aligns across 8 bases. The V gene end was trimmed by 6 bases and the J gene end by 4 bases; junction bases not matched to a gene: 5. The CDR3 sequence is 13 residues long. CDR3 region: CASRLTGVYEQYF. The DNA for the CDR3 is TGTGCCAGCAGATTGACAGGGGTGTACGAGCAGTACTTC.

This clonotype was observed a handful of times. CDR3 nucleotide sequence: TGTGCCAGCAGTGTACAGGGCCGGGCCTACGAGCAGTACTTC. Residues: CASSVQGRAYEQYF. The chain is built from TRBV28 and TRBJ2-7; a possible D gene is TRBD1 (6 bases). This CDR3 spans 14 amino acids. With 5 bases removed from V and 2 bases from J, the gap between germline ends came to 13 bases. Germline CDR1 MDHEN, CDR2 SYDVKM.

The chain combines TRBV4-1 with TRBJ1-4, with no clear D. Germline-derived CDR1 and CDR2 are MGHRA and YSYEKL. This CDR3 region has 16 residues. The V end was cut by 2 bases, the J end by 5 bases, with 15 bases between. This CDR3 is CASSQSTAQQNEKLFF. Written as DNA, the CDR3 is TGCGCCAGCAGCCAAAGCACGGCCCAACAGAATGAAAAACTGTTTTTT.